This TCR beta chain was recorded in a study of tumor and adjacent non-tumor tissue in lung cancer. This clonotype appeared many times. This sample's RNA came from whole unsorted tissue. Distant lung tissue was collected more than 3 cm away from the tumor edge. Three rounds of nested PCR, following a modified ARM-PCR protocol, produced the TCRbeta library. From the multiplex PCR reads, TCRdb called clonotypes with MiXCR, one entry per CDR3 protein. The sample holds nearly 50,000 distinct CDR3 sequences, around 64% seen once. The ends were cut back, 4 bases at V and 8 bases at J, with 17 bases in the middle. The CDR3 contains 14 residues. Germline CDR1 is MNHEY and CDR2 is SVGAGI.

The receptor was derived from a woman aged 70-85 years with non-small cell lung cancer. The sequencing input was distant non-tumor lung tissue. The V and J genes are TRBV6-5 and TRBJ1-2; weak D call: TRBD1 (5 bases). The CDR3 nucleotides read TGTGCCAGCAGTTTAGGGGTACAGACGGCAGGCTACACCTTC. It yields the protein CASSLGVQTAGYTF.